The sequence of this T cell receptor (beta chain) was determined in a study of sequential checkpoint blockade in melanoma. Indicated treatment: randomized to nivolumab then ipilimumab (arm A) or the reverse (arm B). Data came from immunoSEQ multiplex PCR; TCRdb stores just in-frame clones and leaves some out. Found here are more than 25,000 clones, 85% to 90% of them singletons; the top ten hold 14%. The germline V gene encodes CDR1 MNHEY and CDR2 SMNVEV (reference sequence). The CDR3 loop spans 13 amino acids. V was cut by 0 bases and J by 6 bases, with 9 bases left in between. The chain combines TRBV27 with TRBJ2-7, with D possibly TRBD2 on 5 matching bases. The TCR comes from a human donor with melanoma. This material consisted of CD8+ T cells sorted from blood (inferred from file names), taken from a patient given nivolumab and ipilimumab in sequence. The CDR3 is CASSLSAVSEQYF. The DNA for the CDR3 is TGTGCCAGCAGTTTATCAGCGGTATCCGAGCAGTACTTC.